This T cell receptor (beta chain) was observed in a study of identifying expanded T cells in peripheral blood. General study findings and limits: Approximately 1.1 clones differed between technical replicates, versus around 15 and 19 over time.

Repertoires were generated with immunoSEQ multiplex PCR, while TCRdb's copy carries only in-frame clones and drops some. This sample yields about 100,000 clones, of which almost 90% are seen a single time; approximately 3.9% belongs to the top ten. In the case of this clone: Its antigen is undetermined.

Healthy donors had no documented immune events, such as infections, while sampled. Germline CDR1 is LNHDA and CDR2 is SQIVND (reference sequence). This CDR3 is built from 15 residues. Trimming removed 3 bases from V and 4 bases from J; junction bases left unmatched: 6. The sequence came from a person aged 18 to 75 in good health. The sequencing input was blood. The chain combines TRBV19 with TRBJ2-5, with 9 bases aligning to TRBD2. DNA for the CDR3: TGTGCCAGTAGTATGGGACTAGCTTCTTTAGAGACCCAGTACTTC. This gives the protein CASSMGLASLETQYF.